The subject of this entry is one TCR beta chain. The antigen remains undetermined. The sample is drawn from a study of cytomegalovirus exposure and HLA in healthy donors. Broader study findings: A few chains linked to CMV were shown in vitro to be specific for CMV antigens. An analysis was carried out later, and it reportedly showed fewer N-insertions in an Asian-associated ancestry cluster than the approximately 670-donor mean. There were several of the most significant clusters that appeared linked to common viral pathogens in a later analysis.

From germline, CDR1 is GTSNPN and CDR2 SVGIG (reference sequence). The CDR3 spans 13 residues. Trimming removed 3 bases at V and 7 bases at J, with 15 bases between. The PCR ran on 60 Vbeta and 13 Jbeta primers. Sequencing was performed with immunoSEQ multiplex PCR; in TCRdb, only in-frame clones are kept and a portion is missing. The data show approximately 27,000 clones, with about 66% seen just once and around 43% held by the top ten. This chain connects TRBV30 to TRBJ1-2, with D possibly TRBD1 on 6 matching bases. Sequencing was done on a sample of PBMCs. This clonotype was sampled from a male donor in good health and CMV-seropositive. The CDR3 bases are TGTGCCTGGAGCCCAGAGGGGGTGGGTGGCTACACCTTC. It is translated as CAWSPEGVGGYTF.